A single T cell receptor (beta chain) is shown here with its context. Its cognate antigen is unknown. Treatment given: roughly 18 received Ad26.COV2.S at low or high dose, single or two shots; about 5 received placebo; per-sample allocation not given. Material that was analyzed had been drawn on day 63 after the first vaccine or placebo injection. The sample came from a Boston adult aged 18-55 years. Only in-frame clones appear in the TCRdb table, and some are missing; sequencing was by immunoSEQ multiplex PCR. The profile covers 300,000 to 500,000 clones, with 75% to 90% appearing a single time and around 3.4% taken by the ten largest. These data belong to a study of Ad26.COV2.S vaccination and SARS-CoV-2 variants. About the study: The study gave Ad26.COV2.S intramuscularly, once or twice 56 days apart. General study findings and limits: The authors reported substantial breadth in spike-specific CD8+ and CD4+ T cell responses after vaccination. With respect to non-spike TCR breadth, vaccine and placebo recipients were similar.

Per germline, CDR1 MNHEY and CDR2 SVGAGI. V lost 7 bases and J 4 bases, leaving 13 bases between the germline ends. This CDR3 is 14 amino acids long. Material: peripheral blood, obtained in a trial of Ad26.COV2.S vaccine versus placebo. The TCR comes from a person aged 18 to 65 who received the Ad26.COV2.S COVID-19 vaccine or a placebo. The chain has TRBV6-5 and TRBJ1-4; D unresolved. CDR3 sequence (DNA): TGTGCCAGCATGGACGGGCGGCTTAATGAAAAACTGTTTTTT. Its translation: CASMDGRLNEKLFF.